The clone carrying this TCR beta chain was detected ten times or more. Its specificity is unknown. The library was built from 400 ng RNA with molecular barcoded adaptors for alpha/delta and beta/gamma chains. MiXCR was run by TCRdb on the reads, yielding one entry per CDR3 protein. Here the sample spans about 130,000 distinct CDR3 sequences, about 13% being singletons. The data belong to a study of read filtering for tumor transcriptome and immune sequencing. Across the study: Among patients, 17 to 20 were male and more than 13 female, aged about 45 to 85 (mean about 66). RNA-seq yielded only about 75 to 1,300 TCR reads, IR-seq about 3.5 to 11 million. Revised staging placed fewer than ten patients in R-ISS I, 15 to 20 in II, more than five in III. Broader study findings: Single-read clonotypes: 80% to 90% of IR-seq clonotypes (about 4% of reads), roughly 73% of RNA-seq clonotypes (approximately 43% of reads).

The CDR3 runs to 13 residues. The germline gives CDR1 SGHTA, CDR2 FQGTGA. The V and J ends lost 5 bases and 5 bases respectively, with 10 bases between them. This sequence originates from a donor aged 40 or over with multiple myeloma. Sequenced material: a population of CD138-negative cells sorted from bone marrow. The rearrangement joins TRBV7-3 to TRBJ2-1; D is undetermined. CDR3 nucleotides: TGTGCCAGCAGCCCCCCAGCACACAATGAGCAGTTCTTC. Its translation is CASSPPAHNEQFF.